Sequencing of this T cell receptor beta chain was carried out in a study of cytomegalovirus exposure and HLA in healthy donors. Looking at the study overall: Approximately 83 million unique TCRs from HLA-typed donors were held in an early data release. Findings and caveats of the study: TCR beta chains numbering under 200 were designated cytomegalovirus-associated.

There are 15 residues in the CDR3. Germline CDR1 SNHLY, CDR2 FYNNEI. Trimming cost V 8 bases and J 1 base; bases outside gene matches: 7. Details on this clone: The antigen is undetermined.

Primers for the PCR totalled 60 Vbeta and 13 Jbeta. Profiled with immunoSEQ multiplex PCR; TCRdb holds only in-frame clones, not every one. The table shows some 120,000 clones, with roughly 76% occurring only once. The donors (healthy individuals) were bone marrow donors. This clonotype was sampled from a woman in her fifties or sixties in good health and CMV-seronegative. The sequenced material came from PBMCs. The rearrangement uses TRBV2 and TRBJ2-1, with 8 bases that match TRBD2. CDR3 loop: CASGTGTSSYNEQFF. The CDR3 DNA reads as TGTGCCAGCGGCACCGGGACTAGTTCCTACAATGAGCAGTTCTTC.